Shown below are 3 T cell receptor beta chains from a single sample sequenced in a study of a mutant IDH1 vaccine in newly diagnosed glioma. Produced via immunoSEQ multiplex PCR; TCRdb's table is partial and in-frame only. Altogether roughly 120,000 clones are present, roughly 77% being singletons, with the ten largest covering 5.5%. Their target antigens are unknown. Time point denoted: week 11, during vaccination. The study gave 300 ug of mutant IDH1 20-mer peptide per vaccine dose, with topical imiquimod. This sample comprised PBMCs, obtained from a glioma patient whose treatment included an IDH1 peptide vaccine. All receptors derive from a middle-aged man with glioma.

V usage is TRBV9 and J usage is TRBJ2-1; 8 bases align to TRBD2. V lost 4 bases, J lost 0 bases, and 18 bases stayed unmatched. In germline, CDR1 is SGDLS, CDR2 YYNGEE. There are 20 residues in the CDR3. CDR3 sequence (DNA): TGTGCCAGCAGCCGGGTAGGGGCTAGCGGGCGCTATAGCTCCTACAATGAGCAGTTCTTC. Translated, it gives CASSRVGASGRYSSYNEQFF. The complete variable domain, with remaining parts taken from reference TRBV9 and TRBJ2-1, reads DSGVTQTPKHLITATGQRVTLRCSPRSGDLSVYWYQQSLDQGLQFLIQYYNGEERAKGNILERFSAQQFPDLHSELNLSSLELGDSALYFCASSRVGASGRYSSYNEQFFGPGTRLTVL.

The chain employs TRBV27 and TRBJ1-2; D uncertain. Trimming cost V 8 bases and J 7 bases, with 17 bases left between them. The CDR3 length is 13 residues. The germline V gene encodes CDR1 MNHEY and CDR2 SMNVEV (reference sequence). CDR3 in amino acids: CASRPGGNGGYTF. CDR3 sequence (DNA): TGTGCCAGCCGCCCCGGAGGGAACGGTGGCTACACCTTC.

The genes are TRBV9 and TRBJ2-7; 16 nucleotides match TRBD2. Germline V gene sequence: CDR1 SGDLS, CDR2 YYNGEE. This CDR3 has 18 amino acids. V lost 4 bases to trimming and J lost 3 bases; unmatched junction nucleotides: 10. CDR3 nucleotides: TGTGCCAGCAGCTTGCCGGGACTAGCGGGAGGGCCGAGCTACGAGCAGTACTTC. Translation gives CASSLPGLAGGPSYEQYF.